The rows below give T cell receptor beta chains drawn from one sample of a study of T cells in tumors after PD-1 blockade. The repertoire was sequenced with immunoSEQ multiplex PCR; TCRdb's copy has only in-frame clones and lacks some. The table shows about 47,000 clones, with approximately 79% occurring only once. Sequencing was performed on PBMCs, taken before anti-PD-1 therapy. These receptors came from a human donor with advanced basal cell or squamous cell carcinoma (not recorded which). Each CDR3 is given with its conserved first and last residue. A D gene is named only where the DNA matches it firmly. Only some rows state a clone size, as once, few, many or a class for expanded clones.

size	D	V	J	CDR3	DNA
NA	NA	TRBV7-8	TRBJ2-1	CASSPLPRVNEQFF	TGTGCCAGCAGCCCCCTACCGAGGGTCAATGAGCAGTTCTTC
NA	NA	TRBV27	TRBJ2-1	CASSLSREIYNEQFF	TGTGCCAGCAGTTTATCGAGGGAAATCTACAATGAGCAGTTCTTC
NA	NA	TRBV11-3	TRBJ2-2	CASSNLLLGELFF	TGTGCCAGCAGTAATCTTTTGCTGGGGGAGCTGTTTTTT
NA	NA	TRBV5-1	TRBJ2-7	CASSQEPSSYEQYF	TGCGCCAGCAGCCAGGAGCCGAGCTCCTACGAGCAGTACTTC
NA	NA	TRBV21-1	TRBJ2-4	CASSTTGSGTKNIQYF	TGTGCCAGCAGCACCACCGGTAGCGGGACCAAAAACATTCAGTACTTC
once	TRBD1	TRBV29-1	TRBJ2-7	CSVEEGTGAYEQYF	TGCAGCGTTGAAGAGGGGACAGGGGCCTACGAGCAGTACTTC
NA	NA	TRBV4-2	TRBJ1-5	CASSVNNQPQHF	TGTGCCAGCAGCGTTAACAATCAGCCCCAGCATTTT
few	NA	TRBV19	TRBJ1-1	CASSIGFITSETEAFF	TGTGCCAGTAGTATTGGCTTCATAACGTCAGAAACTGAAGCTTTCTTT
NA	NA	TRBV5-6	TRBJ2-5	CASSLAKGLQETQYF	TGTGCCAGCAGCTTGGCGAAGGGGCTCCAAGAGACCCAGTACTTC
NA	TRBD1	TRBV13	TRBJ1-1	CASSSLGQGSPEAFF	TGTGCCAGCAGCTCCTTGGGACAGGGTTCGCCTGAAGCTTTCTTT
NA	NA	TRBV29-1	TRBJ1-1	CSVERMSSSAFF	TGCAGCGTCGAACGGATGTCGTCTTCTGCTTTCTTT
NA	TRBD2	TRBV6-1	TRBJ2-1	CASSQGLAGGQNEQFF	TGTGCCAGCAGTCAAGGACTAGCGGGAGGCCAGAATGAGCAGTTCTTC
NA	NA	TRBV2	TRBJ2-5	CASPQRGETQYF	TGTGCCAGCCCGCAGCGCGGAGAGACCCAGTACTTC
NA	NA	TRBV5-1	TRBJ2-3	CASSLALDTQYF	TGCGCCAGCAGCTTGGCCCTGGATACGCAGTATTTT
NA	TRBD1	TRBV5-1	TRBJ2-3	CASSLGTGGYGTDTQYF	TGCGCCAGCAGCTTGGGGACAGGGGGATATGGCACAGATACGCAGTATTTT
NA	NA	TRBV7-8	TRBJ1-1	CASSLGANTEAFF	TGTGCCAGCAGCCTAGGGGCGAACACTGAAGCTTTCTTT
NA	NA	TRBV6-5	TRBJ1-1	CASRSSNTEAFF	TGTGCCAGCAGGAGTTCAAACACTGAAGCTTTCTTT
once	NA	TRBV5-6	TRBJ1-5	CASSLDGGGNQPQHF	TGTGCCAGCAGCTTGGACGGGGGTGGCAATCAGCCCCAGCATTTT
NA	NA	TRBV6-1	TRBJ1-2	CASSEATEYGYTF	TGTGCCAGCAGTGAAGCGACAGAATATGGCTACACCTTC
NA	NA	TRBV9	TRBJ1-4	CASSPRGDGEKLFF	TGTGCCAGCAGCCCGAGGGGGGATGGAGAAAAACTGTTTTTT
NA	NA	TRBV6-5	TRBJ2-2	CASSYLATGELFF	TGTGCCAGCAGTTATCTAGCGACCGGGGAGCTGTTTTTT
NA	TRBD1	TRBV19	TRBJ2-7	CASSIVSGDRQYEQYF	TGTGCCAGTAGTATTGTTTCGGGGGACAGGCAGTACGAGCAGTACTTC
NA	TRBD1	TRBV7-9	TRBJ1-1	CASSLGQVNTEAFF	TGTGCCAGCAGCTTGGGACAGGTCAACACTGAAGCTTTCTTT
NA	TRBD1	TRBV5-1	TRBJ1-4	CASSSGTGFGEKLFF	TGCGCCAGCAGCTCGGGGACAGGGTTCGGTGAAAAACTGTTTTTT
NA	TRBD1	TRBV14	TRBJ2-7	CASSRRPGQGGYEQYF	TGTGCCAGCAGCCGCCGACCGGGACAGGGGGGTTACGAGCAGTACTTC
few	NA	TRBV9	TRBJ2-4	CASSVDPGTQNIQYF	TGTGCCAGCAGCGTAGACCCGGGGACCCAAAACATTCAGTACTTC
NA	TRBD1	TRBV11-1	TRBJ1-5	CASSLADRGGNQPQHF	TGTGCCAGCAGCTTAGCGGACAGGGGAGGCAATCAGCCCCAGCATTTT
NA	NA	TRBV5-1	TRBJ2-1	CASREATINEQFF	TGCGCCAGCAGGGAAGCTACGATCAATGAGCAGTTCTTC
few	NA	TRBV9	TRBJ2-5	CASSETGLTIETQYF	TGTGCCAGCAGCGAGACCGGCTTGACGATAGAGACCCAGTACTTC
NA	NA	TRBV29-1	TRBJ2-5	CSVDKGTREAQYF	TGCAGCGTTGACAAGGGGACAAGAGAGGCCCAGTACTTC
NA	TRBD2	TRBV11-3	TRBJ2-1	CASSLSGTGRDEQFF	TGTGCCAGCAGCCTTAGCGGGACGGGCCGGGATGAGCAGTTCTTC
NA	NA	TRBV3-1/TRBV3-2	TRBJ2-2	CVSSPPGVGRTGELFF	TGTGTCAGCAGCCCTCCGGGGGTTGGTCGCACCGGGGAGCTGTTTTTT
NA	NA	TRBV19	TRBJ1-1	CASSLKGGTEAFF	TGTGCCAGTAGTTTGAAGGGGGGAACTGAAGCTTTCTTT
few	NA	TRBV19	TRBJ2-1	CASSRTHEQGSYNEQFF	TGTGCCAGTTCCAGGACACACGAACAAGGCTCCTACAATGAGCAGTTCTTC
NA	TRBD2	TRBV9	TRBJ2-7	CASSATSGDYEQYF	TGTGCCAGCAGCGCGACTAGCGGAGACTACGAGCAGTACTTC
NA	TRBD1	TRBV14	TRBJ1-1	CASSPRAGGVSTETFF	TGTGCCAGCAGCCCCCGGGCAGGGGGGGTAAGCACTGAAACTTTCTTT
NA	TRBD2	TRBV2	TRBJ2-5	CASRGDLAGVETQYF	TGTGCCAGCAGAGGGGATTTAGCGGGAGTGGAGACCCAGTACTTC
NA	NA	TRBV5-1	TRBJ2-2	CASSLNNMNTGELFF	TGCGCCAGCAGCTTGAACAATATGAACACCGGGGAGCTGTTTTTT
NA	NA	TRBV19	TRBJ2-5	CASSFLGPPKETQYF	TGTGCCAGTAGTTTCTTAGGGCCCCCCAAAGAGACCCAGTACTTC
NA	NA	TRBV27	TRBJ2-1	CASNKDSRPRFEQFF	TGTGCCAGCAACAAGGACAGCCGACCTCGTTTTGAGCAGTTCTTC
NA	NA	TRBV28	TRBJ2-1	CASSSRRTTSIQFF	TGTGCCAGCAGTTCTCGACGGACCACATCGATTCAGTTCTTC
NA	NA	TRBV6-2/TRBV6-3	TRBJ2-6	CASSAAAGANVLTF	TGTGCCAGCAGCGCCGCGGCTGGGGCCAACGTCCTGACTTTC
NA	NA	TRBV5-1	TRBJ2-4	CASSLELAKNIQYF	TGCGCCAGCAGCTTAGAATTAGCCAAAAACATTCAGTACTTC
once	NA	TRBV19	TRBJ1-2	CASSTGQNNYGYTF	TGTGCCAGTAGTACCGGACAGAATAACTATGGCTACACCTTC
NA	TRBD2	TRBV7-9	TRBJ2-3	CASSLVLAGSTDTQYF	TGTGCCAGCAGCTTAGTCCTAGCGGGGAGCACAGATACGCAGTATTTT
few	NA	TRBV27	TRBJ2-1	CASSRPGRRSYNEQFF	TGTGCCAGCAGTCGGCCGGGAAGAAGATCCTACAATGAGCAGTTCTTC
NA	NA	TRBV2	TRBJ1-5	CASSEVGNQPQHF	TGTGCCAGCAGTGAGGTCGGCAATCAGCCCCAGCATTTT
NA	NA	TRBV7-9	TRBJ2-5	CASSLVRNQETQYF	TGTGCCAGCAGCTTAGTCAGAAACCAAGAGACCCAGTACTTC
NA	NA	TRBV18	TRBJ1-3	CASSPPGLVNTIYF	TGTGCCAGCTCACCACCGGGGCTGGTGAACACCATATATTTT
NA	NA	TRBV3-1/TRBV3-2	TRBJ1-2	CASSPREHNGYTF	TGTGCCAGCAGCCCCCGGGAGCATAACGGCTACACCTTC
NA	NA	TRBV6-5	TRBJ2-2	CAISLRGGTGELFF	TGTGCCATCAGTTTGCGGGGAGGCACCGGGGAGCTGTTTTTT
NA	NA	TRBV6-5	TRBJ1-1	CASSFWTSNTEAFF	TGTGCCAGCAGTTTTTGGACCTCGAACACTGAAGCTTTCTTT
NA	TRBD2	TRBV5-1	TRBJ2-3	CASSLASGGGTDTQYF	TGCGCCAGCAGCTTGGCTAGCGGGGGTGGCACAGATACGCAGTATTTT